This TCR beta chain emerged from a study of blood T cells in healthy people across ages. Study conclusions and caveats: Using unsorted PBMCs precluded a conclusive naive versus antigen-experienced comparison. Possibly, changes in expanded clonotypes were confounded because donor CMV status was unknown.

With regard to this clonotype: What it binds is not known.

Germline CDR1 is SGDLS and CDR2 is YYNGEE. Trimming took 0 bases from V and 5 from J, leaving 12 bases between them. This CDR3 contains 15 residues. A second PCR of roughly 7 to 11 cycles used a sample-barcoded 5' primer and a J-beta primer mix. TCRdb fed the 5' RACE reads into MiXCR, producing one record per CDR3 protein. The sample includes more than 1,000,000 distinct CDR3 sequences, about 23% of them seen just once. This sample was also put to use in a study of T cells of mothers and their children. That source notes: The output of TCR recombination is shaped by thymic selection similarly in related and unrelated pairs.

This TCR was sampled from a girl aged 2-10 years in good health. The chain joins TRBV9 to TRBJ1-5; weak D call: TRBD1 (6 bases). The material sequenced was blood. In DNA form, the CDR3 reads TGTGCCAGCAGCGTAGGTCAGGACAGAGATCAGCCCCAGCATTTT. It is translated as CASSVGQDRDQPQHF.